The 31 T cell receptor beta chains listed next were all sequenced from one sample in a study of CD8 T cells in ankylosing spondylitis. TCRdb passed the 5' RACE reads through MiXCR, listing each CDR3 protein once. The table lists 300,000 to 400,000 distinct CDR3 sequences, 20% of them singletons. Sequencing input: blood, either unsorted or a sorted T cell fraction (not recorded which). These receptor sequences come from a male donor with ankylosing spondylitis or in good health (not recorded which).

This clonotype was seen more than once but under ten times. The chain links TRBV6-5 to TRBJ1-4, with D perhaps TRBD1 (5 bases). The CDR3 extends over 13 amino acids. Germline assignment: CDR1 MNHEY and CDR2 SVGAGI. V shed 0 bases and J shed 12 bases, with 11 bases lying between them. CDR3 sequence reads: CASSYSLRDQLFF. In DNA form, the CDR3 reads TGTGCCAGCAGTTACTCCCTCCGGGACCAACTGTTTTTT.

The chain couples TRBV5-5 to TRBJ2-5; D is ambiguous. Trimming pared 1 base from V and 2 bases from J, leaving 12 bases between. The CDR3 length is 15 residues. The germline V gene has CDR1 SGHKS and CDR2 YYEKEE (reference sequence). The chain's CDR3 is CASSLSWAEQETQYF. The CDR3 nucleotides read TGTGCCAGCAGCTTGTCATGGGCAGAACAAGAGACCCAGTACTTC.

This clonotype has at least ten counts. Its ends do not fully match the called genes, so a read error is possible. The chain employs TRBV5-1 and TRBJ2-7; unclear D gene. This CDR3 spans 13 amino acids. Germline V gene sequence: CDR1 SGHRS, CDR2 YFSETQ. The CDR3 sequence: CASSLDGPYEQYF. CDR3 nucleotides: TGTGCCAGCAGCTTAGACGGTCCCTACGAGCAGTACTTC.

The rearrangement uses TRBV7-3 and TRBJ2-2; 8 nucleotides align to TRBD1. CDR1 and CDR2 (germline): SGHTA, FQGTGA. After removal of 2 bases from V and 6 bases from J, the junction contained 11 bases not matched to a gene. This CDR3 spans 17 amino acids. This CDR3 is CASSLYGMGQESGELFF. Written as DNA, the CDR3 is TGTGCCAGCAGCTTATATGGGATGGGACAGGAATCCGGGGAGCTGTTTTTT.

The chain combines TRBV15 with TRBJ2-1; D possibly corresponds to TRBD1 (6 bases). The germline V gene has CDR1 LNHNV and CDR2 YYDKDF (reference sequence). V lost 5 bases, J lost 0 bases, and 11 bases lay in between. CDR3 length: 15 residues. The chain's CDR3 is CATSPDRISYNEQFF. CDR3 coding DNA: TGTGCCACCAGCCCCGACAGGATCTCCTACAATGAGCAGTTCTTC.

This clonotype appeared many times. The rearrangement joins TRBV5-1 to TRBJ1-1, with TRBD1 matching 7 bases. Germline V CDR1 and CDR2: SGHRS, YFSETQ. The CDR3 sequence is 13 residues long. V lost 0 bases and J lost 6; bases outside the gene matches: 2. The DNA of the CDR3 is TGCGCCAGCAGCTTGGCAGGGGGGGCTGAAGCTTTCTTT. Encoded protein: CASSLAGGAEAFF.

J is TRBJ2-5 and V is TRBV3-1; the match to TRBD1 covers 7 bases. The CDR3 runs 16 residues. J was trimmed by 4 bases and V by 3 bases; bases with no gene match: 11. Germline CDR1 reads LGHDT; CDR2 reads YNNKEL (reference sequence). In DNA, the CDR3 is TGTGCCAGCAGCCACCCAACAGGGGCCATCAGAGAGACCCAGTACTTC. Its protein is CASSHPTGAIRETQYF.

This clonotype was recorded a few times. The V and J genes are TRBV6-5 and TRBJ2-3; D perhaps matches TRBD2 (5 bases). V lost 6 bases, J lost 10 bases, and 14 bases lay in between. Germline V gene data show CDR1 as MNHEY and CDR2 as SVGAGI. This CDR3 region has 12 residues. CDR3 sequence: CASSRPGKPQYF. The DNA for the CDR3 is TGTGCCAGCAGCCGACCCGGGAAGCCGCAGTATTTT.

The J gene is TRBJ2-2, the V gene TRBV7-2, with 9 bases aligning to TRBD2. V shed 5 bases, J shed 1 base, and the junction held 5 bases outside the gene matches. The CDR3 loop spans 16 amino acids. In germline, CDR1 is SGHTA, CDR2 FQGNSA. DNA for the CDR3: TGTGCCAGCAGCACTGGACTAGCGCAGAACACCGGGGAGCTGTTTTTT. It translates to CASSTGLAQNTGELFF.

CDR3 region: CASTSWRRGTNEQFF. Written as DNA, the CDR3 is TGTGCCAGCACTTCTTGGAGAAGGGGCACGAATGAGCAGTTCTTC. The chain recombines TRBV27 with TRBJ2-1; perhaps TRBD1 as D (5 bases). This CDR3 has 15 residues. The germline V gene encodes CDR1 MNHEY and CDR2 SMNVEV (reference sequence). With 7 bases removed from V and 7 bases from J, the gap between germline ends came to 20 bases.

This sequence joins TRBV29-1 and TRBJ2-5, with a possible D match to TRBD2 (6 bases). The germline CDR1 and CDR2 sequences are SQVTM and ANQGSEA. The CDR3 has 12 amino acids. V gave up 5 bases and J gave up 7 bases, with 14 bases separating them. The CDR3 DNA is TGCAGCGTTTACGGTCAGGAGGGGACCCAGTACTTC. This codes for CSVYGQEGTQYF.

The chain couples TRBV6-1 to TRBJ2-7; 10 nucleotides align to TRBD2. The CDR3 is 14 residues long. The germline gives CDR1 MNHNS, CDR2 SASEGT. After removal of 10 bases from V and 3 bases from J, the junction contained 9 bases not matched to a gene. The CDR3 DNA reads TGTGCCACAGGAGCCGGGACTAGCGTCTACGAGCAGTACTTC. This encodes CATGAGTSVYEQYF.

The V and J genes are TRBV7-9 and TRBJ1-5; D is uncertain. V lost 1 base and J 5 bases, leaving 6 bases between the germline ends. This CDR3 spans 13 amino acids. Germline V gene lookup returns CDR1 SEHNR and CDR2 FQNEAQ (reference sequence). The CDR3 DNA is TGTGCCAGCAGCTTAGACGGGTATCAGCCCCAGCATTTT. This codes for CASSLDGYQPQHF.

This clonotype was picked up a small number of times. The gene calls are TRBV20-1 and TRBJ2-7; 8 nucleotides match TRBD2. Per the germline V gene, CDR1 is DFQATT and CDR2 is SNEGSKA (reference sequence). With 5 bases clipped from V and 7 bases from J, the junction kept 10 bases outside the gene matches. This CDR3 is 13 amino acids long. The CDR3 DNA sequence: TGCAGTGCTGACACTAGCGGACCCGGTGAGCAGTACTTC. Translation gives CSADTSGPGEQYF.

This sequence joins TRBV7-9 and TRBJ2-1; no reliable D call. Germline-derived CDR1 and CDR2 are SEHNR and FQNEAQ (reference sequence). The CDR3 runs 14 residues. Trimming removed 5 bases at V and 4 bases at J, with 12 bases between. DNA for the CDR3: TGTGCCAGCAGCGATGGTCTTTATTACAATGAGCAGTTCTTC. It is translated as CASSDGLYYNEQFF. The full variable domain, rest sourced from reference TRBV7-9 and TRBJ2-1, is DTGVSQNPRHKITKRGQNVTFRCDPISEHNRLYWYRQTLGQGPEFLTYFQNEAQLEKSRLLSDRFSAERPKGSFSTLEIQRTEQGDSAMYLCASSDGLYYNEQFFGPGTRLTVL.

The chain recombines TRBV28 with TRBJ2-7; TRBD1 matches 9 bases. The CDR3 loop spans 14 amino acids. The V and J ends lost 4 bases and 4 bases, in that order; junction bases with no gene match: 5. CDR1 MDHEN and CDR2 SYDVKM come from the germline V gene. CDR3 nucleotides: TGTGCCAGCAGTTCCTTGGACAGGGGTTACGAGCAGTACTTC. As protein: CASSSLDRGYEQYF.

J is TRBJ2-7 and V is TRBV9, with 7 nucleotides matching TRBD2. CDR3 length: 15 amino acids. Germline V gene data show CDR1 as SGDLS and CDR2 as YYNGEE. V shed 0 bases and J 1 base; nucleotides not matched to a gene: 4. CDR3 protein: CASSVGGSGSYEQYF. The CDR3 DNA reads TGTGCCAGCAGCGTAGGGGGTAGCGGGTCCTACGAGCAGTACTTC. Combining the CDR3 with reference TRBV9 and TRBJ2-7 gives the whole variable domain DSGVTQTPKHLITATGQRVTLRCSPRSGDLSVYWYQQSLDQGLQFLIQYYNGEERAKGNILERFSAQQFPDLHSELNLSSLELGDSALYFCASSVGGSGSYEQYFGPGTRLTVT.

V is TRBV5-1 and J is TRBJ2-3; TRBD2 matches at 11 bases. This CDR3 contains 16 residues. Looked up from germline, CDR1 is SGHRS and CDR2 is YFSETQ. V was clipped by 5 bases and J by 3 bases; unmatched bases: 8. CDR3 DNA sequence: TGCGCCAGCAGTCCGCTAGCGGGGGGCCTAACAGATACGCAGTATTTT. This codes for CASSPLAGGLTDTQYF.

J is TRBJ2-5 and V is TRBV6-1; D gene ambiguous. V lost 4 bases to trimming and J lost 2 bases, with 11 bases between them. The CDR3 sequence is 14 residues long. CDR1 MNHNS and CDR2 SASEGT come from the germline V gene. The CDR3 is CASSAPSLQETQYF. CDR3 DNA sequence: TGTGCCAGCAGTGCACCCAGCCTGCAAGAGACCCAGTACTTC.

The chain carries TRBV29-1 and TRBJ2-2; perhaps TRBD1 as D (5 bases). The CDR3 length is 13 residues. CDR1 is SQVTM and CDR2 is ANQGSEA in the germline V gene. Trimming took off 4 bases at V and 1 base at J, with 7 bases between the two ends. DNA of the CDR3: TGCAGCGTTGGGACACGGAACACCGGGGAGCTGTTTTTT. Its translation: CSVGTRNTGELFF.

The gene calls are TRBV15 and TRBJ1-5, with D perhaps TRBD1 (5 bases). The CDR3 extends over 14 amino acids. V was cut by 3 bases and J by 4 bases, with 10 bases left in between. Per the germline V gene, CDR1 is LNHNV and CDR2 is YYDKDF (reference sequence). CDR3 DNA sequence: TGTGCCACCAGCAGGAGGGGTGGGAATCAGCCCCAGCATTTT. Translated: CATSRRGGNQPQHF.

This clonotype showed up just a few times. The rearrangement uses TRBV12-3 or TRBV12-4 and TRBJ2-7; no reliable D call. This CDR3 has 13 amino acids. Trimming pared 6 bases from V and 0 bases from J, leaving 9 bases between. The DNA for the CDR3 is TGTGCCAGCAGATCAACACCCTCCTACGAGCAGTACTTC. Protein product: CASRSTPSYEQYF.

The rearrangement joins TRBV20-1 to TRBJ1-1; D is unclear. Germline values: CDR1 DFQATT, CDR2 SNEGSKA (reference sequence). This CDR3 has 12 amino acids. CDR3 amino acids: CSAEDLPPEAFF. The CDR3 DNA reads as TGCAGCGCTGAAGATTTACCCCCTGAAGCTTTCTTT.

V and J are TRBV7-9 and TRBJ2-7; D is unresolved. Trimming removed 4 bases at V and 5 bases at J, with 15 bases between. CDR3 size: 14 residues. In germline, CDR1 is SEHNR, CDR2 FQNEAQ (reference sequence). CDR3 in DNA: TGTGCCAGCAGCTCTAGTCTGGGATCAAACGAGCAGTACTTC. As protein: CASSSSLGSNEQYF.

The genes are TRBV11-2 and TRBJ2-1; D may be TRBD1 (6 bases). Germline-derived CDR1 and CDR2 are SGHAT and FQNNGV. Trimming cost V 3 bases and J 0 bases, with 12 bases left between them. This CDR3 has 16 amino acids. Here the CDR3 reads CASSFQGPFSYNEQFF. In DNA, the CDR3 is TGTGCCAGCAGCTTCCAGGGGCCCTTCTCCTACAATGAGCAGTTCTTC.

V usage is TRBV2 and J usage is TRBJ2-1; D possibly corresponds to TRBD2 (6 bases). Trimming stripped 8 bases from V and 11 bases from J, with 19 bases between. Germline V gene lookup returns CDR1 SNHLY and CDR2 FYNNEI. There are 13 residues in the CDR3. The CDR3 loop is CASFYTTGEQQFF. As DNA, the CDR3 is TGTGCCAGCTTTTACACGACGGGAGAACAGCAGTTCTTC.

V usage is TRBV11-2 and J usage is TRBJ2-3; 7 bases line up with TRBD1. J lost 6 bases, V lost 2 bases, and 8 bases had no gene match. Germline V lookup: CDR1 SGHAT, CDR2 FQNNGV. This CDR3 is built from 15 residues. The CDR3 DNA reads as TGTGCCAGCAGCTTATCAGACAGGGTCTGGGATACGCAGTATTTT. Amino acids: CASSLSDRVWDTQYF.

The chain couples TRBV16 to TRBJ2-7; D is undetermined. The CDR3 is made up of 14 amino acids. Germline values: CDR1 KGHSY, CDR2 FQNENV. Between the trimmed V and J ends, which lost 4 bases and 3 bases, there was a span of 13 bases. The CDR3 nucleotides read TGTGCCAGCAGCCCTCGATATGGGGACTACGAGCAGTACTTC. Encoded protein: CASSPRYGDYEQYF.

This clonotype has more than one count but fewer than ten. The chain combines TRBV12-3 or TRBV12-4 with TRBJ2-1; D unresolved. The CDR3 runs 14 residues. V was pared by 7 bases and J by 10 bases, with 20 bases between. The CDR3 DNA reads TGTGCCAGCACCAACCCCCAAAAAGGGCGGGAGCAGTTCTTC. It codes for CASTNPQKGREQFF.

The sample holds a few counts of this clonotype. CDR3 bases: TGCGCCAGCAGCCAAGTCCCGACAGCCTCCTACGAGCAGTACTTC. Amino acid sequence: CASSQVPTASYEQYF. The chain uses TRBV4-1 and TRBJ2-7; the D gene is possibly TRBD1 (5 bases). CDR3 length equals 15 residues. V was shortened by 1 base and J by 0 bases, with 10 bases between the two germline ends. Looked up from germline, CDR1 is MGHRA and CDR2 is YSYEKL.

This clonotype was recorded a few times. The chain links TRBV28 to TRBJ2-7; the match to TRBD1 covers 10 bases. The CDR3 contains 18 residues. With 6 bases clipped from V and 3 bases from J, the junction kept 17 bases outside the gene matches. Germline CDR1 is MDHEN and CDR2 is SYDVKM. The CDR3 region has the DNA TGTGCCAGCAGCACCGGGACAGGGGTAATTCAGAGGATCTACGAGCAGTACTTC. Protein: CASSTGTGVIQRIYEQYF.